This T cell receptor beta chain was sequenced in a study of control samples from healthy donors and cancer patients (dated by TCRdb to 2020 to 2022). As regards this clone: It has no known antigen specificity. No much larger clonotype is one base removed from it; base qualities were not supplied. Different DNA sequences within this sample yield the same CDR3.

Per the germline V gene (reference sequence), LGHDT is the CDR1 and YNNKEL is the CDR2. Inclusive of the bounding cysteine and phenylalanine, the CDR3 is 15 residues long. The kept DNA is CDR3 alone, 45 bases in frame from the first base. Trimmed from V: 4 bases; trimmed from J: 2 bases; junction bases lacking a gene match: 0. The method was the immunoSEQ multiplex PCR assay. TCRdb's version of the immuneACCESS table is confined to in-frame rearrangements and falls short of the full clone set. An unresolved V gene accounts for under half of the shortfall where checked; the remainder is of unknown origin. In this sample the table shows about 140,000 clones, about 90% of which occur a single time. Of the sample, more than 6.5% is held by the ten largest clones.

The chain joins TRBV3-1 (or the pseudogene TRBV3-2) to TRBJ2-1, with 12 middle bases fitting TRBD2. This TCR derives from a man aged 18 to 35 in good health. Sequencing input: blood. The nucleotides read TGTGCCAGCAGCCCTAGCGGGGGGGCCTACAATGAGCAGTTCTTC. Its amino acids are CASSPSGGAYNEQFF.